These T cell receptor beta chains were read from a single sample in a study of blood T cell repertoires in COVID-19. Some clones are missing from TCRdb's copy, which holds only in-frame ones; the method was immunoSEQ multiplex PCR. The data contain tens of thousands of clones, around 89% of them singletons. The source material was peripheral blood. The origin of the receptors is a man aged 70 or older with active COVID-19. CDR3s leave out the opening cysteine and the closing phenylalanine or tryptophan.

J gene	V gene	CDR3 protein
TRBJ2-5	TRBV3-1/TRBV3-2	ASSPRTSGARETQY
TRBJ2-2	TRBV5-1	ASSLVGRDTGELF
TRBJ1-5	TRBV15	ATSRVQINQPQH
TRBJ1-2	TRBV7-8	ASSLAKGTDSNYPINYGYT
TRBJ2-1	TRBV2	ASSEQGSNNEQF
TRBJ2-3	TRBV7-2	ASSYPASSGGAVDTQY
TRBJ1-1	TRBV5-1	ASAKELNTEAF
TRBJ1-2	TRBV9	ASSSKGAAQGPSGYT
TRBJ1-2	TRBV14	ASSLGQYGYT
TRBJ1-1	TRBV7-2	ASSLQFNRGTTEAF
TRBJ2-1	TRBV4-1	ASSQVERGGINEQF
TRBJ2-7	TRBV6-2/TRBV6-3	ASSYSFRFQQY
TRBJ1-4	TRBV6-2/TRBV6-3	ASSYVLPGTNEKLF
TRBJ2-1	TRBV3-1/TRBV3-2	ASSQAGGVISDEQF
TRBJ2-5	TRBV7-2	ASSVSRLAGLRETQY
TRBJ1-5	TRBV28	ASSATDILGNQPQH
TRBJ1-5	TRBV19	ASSDQGSNQPQH
TRBJ1-2	TRBV12-5	ASGITGTDYGYT
TRBJ2-3	TRBV18	ASSPPRGSGTDTQY
TRBJ2-5	TRBV28	ASSFTDAKTQY
TRBJ2-7	TRBV7-2	ASSPNRATYEQY
TRBJ2-1	TRBV6-1	ASSEMGSWRDEQF
TRBJ1-2	TRBV4-1	ASSQAAGKGYGYT
TRBJ2-7	TRBV6-1	ASSEVSGRTYEQY
TRBJ2-5	TRBV18	ASSPAGLSETQY
TRBJ1-2	TRBV3-1/TRBV3-2	ASSQDRDRGRVNYGYT
TRBJ2-4	TRBV15	ATSRGDTLTSGGIAKNIQY
TRBJ1-3	TRBV25-1	ASSEWTGSGNTIY
TRBJ2-5	TRBV7-3	ASSPGGRSQETQY
TRBJ1-2	TRBV6-5	ASSSTGQYPNYGYT
TRBJ1-1	TRBV6-5	ASSYSHRLNTEAF
TRBJ2-2	TRBV12-3/TRBV12-4	ASSRYTGELF
TRBJ2-1	TRBV2	ASSYPRDRDYNEQF
TRBJ2-1	TRBV21-1	ASNGGRGSYNEQF
TRBJ2-6	TRBV19	ASSNPEGRSGANVLT
TRBJ2-3	TRBV6-6	ASRGLAGLEDTQY
TRBJ2-7	TRBV29-1	SVFQGYEQY
TRBJ1-2	TRBV20-1	SSFNYGYT
TRBJ2-3	TRBV24-1	ATSRGGATDTQY
TRBJ2-1	TRBV2	ASRGQLNSYNEQF
TRBJ2-7	TRBV3-1/TRBV3-2	ASSQVPMTGGEQY
TRBJ1-5	TRBV6-2/TRBV6-3	ASSYAGRSSNQPQH
TRBJ2-2	TRBV19	ASSIRGSGELF
TRBJ2-7	TRBV6-2/TRBV6-3	ASSYPPTGHSFSYEQY
TRBJ2-7	TRBV28	ASSSQGPSYEQY
TRBJ2-1	TRBV5-8	ASSPADWTNEQF
TRBJ1-5	TRBV27	ASSSLTGGSNQPQH
TRBJ1-2	TRBV4-3	ASSQVRGTAYGYT
TRBJ2-7	TRBV5-1	ASSTSGGAYEQY
TRBJ2-1	TRBV10-1	ASRVTGGDFGSYNEQF
TRBJ1-3	TRBV28	ETHRVAGNTIY